Listed below are T cell receptor beta chains from one sample, sequenced in a study of T cells in Graves' hyperthyroidism and ophthalmopathy. From the multiplex PCR reads, TCRdb called clonotypes with MiXCR, one entry per CDR3 protein. The sample records 400,000 to 500,000 distinct CDR3 sequences, roughly 14% being singletons. The sequencing sample was made of blood. All receptors come from a woman aged 18-30 years with Graves' hyperthyroidism. CDR3s include the opening cysteine and the closing phenylalanine or tryptophan. D genes are given only for firm matches. Not every row has a clone size; where given, it reads once, few, many or a size class.

>TRBD1|many|TRBV6-1|TRBJ1-5
CASRRQGINQPQHF
TGTGCCAGCCGCCGACAGGGGATCAATCAGCCCCAGCATTTT
>NA|few|TRBV12-3/TRBV12-4|TRBJ1-1
CASSLAGRSEAFF
TGTGCCAGCAGTTTAGCGGGCAGGTCTGAAGCTTTCTTT
>NA|NA|TRBV18|TRBJ2-7
CASTRTEVYYEQYF
TGTGCCAGCACACGGACAGAGGTCTACTACGAGCAGTACTTC
>TRBD2|NA|TRBV12-3/TRBV12-4|TRBJ2-1
CASSGAGGLGEQFF
TGTGCCAGCAGTGGGGCGGGAGGGTTGGGTGAGCAGTTCTTC
>NA|NA|TRBV10-3|TRBJ1-2
CAINGLAYGYTF
TGTGCCATCAATGGTTTGGCCTATGGCTACACCTTC
>TRBD2|NA|TRBV7-3|TRBJ2-1
CASSALAGDAGEQFF
TGTGCCAGCAGCGCATTAGCGGGAGACGCTGGTGAGCAGTTCTTC
>TRBD2|NA|TRBV11-2|TRBJ2-3
CASSSPGLAGTDTQYF
TGTGCCAGCAGCTCCCCGGGACTAGCGGGCACAGATACGCAGTATTTT
>NA|many|TRBV7-9|TRBJ2-5
CASSLASGIETQYF
TGTGCCAGCAGCTTAGCTTCAGGTATTGAGACCCAGTACTTC
>TRBD1|NA|TRBV29-1|TRBJ2-4
CSVGASTGKFVGNIQYF
TGCAGCGTTGGAGCCTCGACAGGGAAGTTTGTTGGAAACATTCAGTACTTC
>NA|many|TRBV30|TRBJ2-5
CAWSRWGIQETQYF
TGTGCCTGGAGTCGTTGGGGGATTCAAGAGACCCAGTACTTC
>NA|many|TRBV6-5|TRBJ2-1
CASSYFRGESYNEQFF
TGTGCCAGCAGTTACTTTAGGGGGGAATCCTACAATGAGCAGTTCTTC
>NA|few|TRBV6-1|TRBJ2-1
CASFRDSSYNEQFF
TGTGCCAGCTTTAGGGACTCCTCCTACAATGAGCAGTTCTTC
>TRBD1|NA|TRBV20-1|TRBJ1-2
CSARKSGQFYGGGYTF
TGCAGTGCTAGGAAGTCGGGACAGTTTTATGGGGGCGGCTACACCTTC
>NA|NA|TRBV28|TRBJ2-7
CASWHRFSYEQYF
TGTGCCAGCTGGCACCGATTCTCCTACGAGCAGTACTTC
>TRBD1|few|TRBV6-1|TRBJ2-1
CASRDRGHSDEQFF
TGTGCCAGCAGGGACAGGGGGCACAGCGATGAGCAGTTCTTC
>NA|many|TRBV5-1|TRBJ1-1
CASSLSRANTEAFF
TGCGCCAGCAGCTTATCTAGGGCTAACACTGAAGCTTTCTTT
>NA|few|TRBV10-3|TRBJ1-2
CAIGPGADYGYTF
TGTGCCATTGGGCCAGGCGCGGACTATGGCTACACCTTC
>NA|NA|TRBV19|TRBJ1-5
CASSIYRDSNQPQHF
TGTGCCAGTAGTATTTACCGGGACAGCAATCAGCCCCAGCATTTT
>TRBD2|many|TRBV15|TRBJ2-5
CATSRDLGRGGQETQYF
TGTGCCACCAGCAGAGATCTGGGGAGGGGTGGCCAAGAGACCCAGTACTTC
>NA|NA|TRBV27|TRBJ2-2
CAVQVGWTGELFF
TGTGCCGTCCAAGTTGGCTGGACCGGGGAGCTGTTTTTT
>TRBD2|many|TRBV20-1|TRBJ2-3
CSAVTSGSTDTQYF
TGCAGTGCTGTGACTAGCGGGAGCACAGATACGCAGTATTTT
>TRBD1|few|TRBV7-2|TRBJ1-1
CASSPRTGGLNTEAFF
TGTGCCAGCAGCCCGCGGACAGGGGGGCTGAACACTGAAGCTTTCTTT
>NA|many|TRBV11-3|TRBJ2-7
CASSLGQDRFYEQYF
TGTGCCAGCAGCTTAGGTCAGGACAGATTCTACGAGCAGTACTTC
>TRBD2|many|TRBV27|TRBJ2-1
CASSSGTKAWNEQFF
TGTGCCAGCAGCTCCGGGACTAAGGCTTGGAATGAGCAGTTCTTC
>NA|NA|TRBV6-1|TRBJ2-1
CASRTGTPEQFF
TGTGCCAGCAGGACCGGGACACCAGAGCAGTTCTTC
>NA|many|TRBV18|TRBJ1-6
CASSPGGLNSPLHF
TGTGCCAGCTCACCAGGGGGCCTCAATTCACCCCTCCACTTT
>NA|many|TRBV7-3|TRBJ2-2
CASSLDGRTGELFF
TGTGCCAGCAGCTTAGACGGCCGCACCGGGGAGCTGTTTTTT
>NA|NA|TRBV6-2/TRBV6-3|TRBJ1-5
CASSYSGGYQPQHF
TGTGCCAGCAGTTACTCTGGGGGGTACCAGCCCCAGCATTTT
>NA|many|TRBV19|TRBJ1-4
CASSIKGAREKLFF
TGTGCCAGTAGTATTAAAGGGGCAAGGGAAAAACTGTTTTTT
>NA|many|TRBV7-6|TRBJ1-1
CASSLVICCRVNTEAFF
TGTGCCAGCAGCTTAGTTATCTGTTGTAGGGTGAACACTGAAGCTTTCTTT
>NA|few|TRBV11-2|TRBJ1-3
CASVPWGTGDTIYF
TGTGCCAGCGTACCGTGGGGGACTGGAGACACCATATATTTT
>NA|many|TRBV7-8|TRBJ2-3
CASSLLFSDTQYF
TGTGCCAGCAGCTTGCTGTTTTCAGATACGCAGTATTTT
>NA|many|TRBV30|TRBJ1-1
CAWSVMGTEAFF
TGTGCCTGGAGTGTAATGGGGACTGAAGCTTTCTTT
>TRBD1|NA|TRBV19|TRBJ1-1
CASSPRTGALGAFF
TGTGCCAGTAGTCCGAGGACAGGGGCACTTGGGGCTTTCTTT
>NA|many|TRBV19|TRBJ1-1
CASRLGNTEAFF
TGTGCCAGTAGGTTGGGGAACACTGAAGCTTTCTTT
>NA|NA|TRBV12-3/TRBV12-4|TRBJ1-3
CASSSWTAGNTIYF
TGTGCCAGCAGTTCCTGGACAGCTGGAAACACCATATATTTT
>TRBD2|NA|TRBV12-3/TRBV12-4|TRBJ2-3
CASSLGAGGQSTDTQYF
TGTGCCAGCAGTTTAGGAGCGGGGGGTCAGAGCACAGATACGCAGTATTTT
>NA|many|TRBV7-3|TRBJ1-1
CASSPTGRDGEAFF
TGTGCCAGCAGCCCCACGGGGAGGGACGGTGAAGCTTTCTTT
>TRBD1|once|TRBV9|TRBJ2-5
CASSVGSLGTGEGETQYF
TGTGCCAGCAGCGTAGGTTCCCTCGGGACAGGGGAGGGAGAGACCCAGTACTTC
>TRBD1|NA|TRBV3-1|TRBJ1-1
CASRPAGTGLGNTEAFF
TGTGCCAGCAGACCCGCCGGGACAGGCCTGGGAAACACTGAAGCTTTCTTT
>NA|NA|TRBV6-1|TRBJ1-5
CASSEATVSQPQHF
TGTGCCAGCAGTGAAGCTACAGTGAGTCAGCCCCAGCATTTT
>TRBD1|many|TRBV12-3/TRBV12-4|TRBJ1-3
CASSLAYRGGGNTIYF
TGTGCCAGCAGTTTAGCCTACAGGGGAGGTGGAAACACCATATATTTT
>NA|many|TRBV20-1|TRBJ2-1
CSASTYNEQFF
TGCAGTGCTAGCACCTACAATGAGCAGTTCTTC
>NA|many|TRBV10-1|TRBJ2-2
CASSGGPTGTGELFF
TGCGCCAGCAGTGGTGGGCCGACTGGCACCGGGGAGCTGTTTTTT
>TRBD2|many|TRBV6-2/TRBV6-3|TRBJ2-7
CASSYFLAGPYEQYF
TGTGCCAGCAGTTACTTCCTAGCGGGACCCTACGAGCAGTACTTC
>NA|many|TRBV5-1|TRBJ1-1
CASSAYRMNTEAFF
TGCGCCAGCAGCGCCTACCGGATGAACACTGAAGCTTTCTTT
>NA|many|TRBV5-5|TRBJ1-1
CASSYGRIPEAFF
TGTGCCAGCAGCTACGGACGGATACCTGAAGCTTTCTTT
>NA|few|TRBV6-1|TRBJ1-4
CASRDGPFEKLFF
TGTGCCAGCAGAGACGGGCCTTTTGAAAAACTGTTTTTT
>TRBD2|many|TRBV27|TRBJ2-5
CASRGERLAGGETQYF
TGTGCCAGCAGAGGGGAACGACTAGCGGGAGGTGAGACCCAGTACTTC
>TRBD1|NA|TRBV5-1|TRBJ1-2
CASSLGTASLGYTF
TGCGCCAGCAGCCTAGGGACAGCTTCCCTAGGCTACACCTTC
>NA|many|TRBV6-1|TRBJ1-4
CASSERTEGEKLFF
TGTGCCAGCAGTGAACGGACAGAGGGTGAAAAACTGTTTTTT
>TRBD1|NA|TRBV12-3/TRBV12-4|TRBJ1-4
CASSLIGGPLNGKLFF
TGTGCCAGCAGTTTGATAGGGGGCCCTCTTAATGGAAAACTGTTTTTT